This T cell receptor (beta chain) appears in the sequencing data of a study of tumor-infiltrating lymphocytes in primary liver carcinoma. Study background: Tumors were stage T1-T3 N0M0, roughly 4 to 10 cm across.

The roughly 20-34 mg bulk tissue piece was not sorted before simultaneous RNA and DNA extraction. Priming with a constant-region primer yielded TCR beta cDNA from roughly 490 ng total RNA. Sequencing libraries for TCR beta derived from three nested multiplex PCR rounds that used slightly modified ARM-PCR. TCRdb recomputed calls from the multiplex PCR reads with MiXCR, one row per CDR3 protein. This table has under 85,000 distinct CDR3 sequences, 72% appearing once. Sample: liver tumor tissue from sampling region 1. The subset: tumor region T1, superior pole. The TCR was taken from a man between 35 and 55 years old with primary liver carcinoma and hepatitis B virus infection.

Here the CDR3 reads CSDRSQGRASGYTF. The CDR3 region has the DNA TGCAGCGACAGATCACAAGGTCGCGCCTCTGGCTACACCTTC. The V call is TRBV29-1, the J call TRBJ1-2; no firm D call. V was pared by 7 bases and J by 7 bases, with 22 bases between. This CDR3 region has 14 residues. Germline values: CDR1 SQVTM, CDR2 ANQGSEA.